Listed here is a single T cell receptor (beta chain). This clone was counted between two and nine times. Its antigen is still unknown. No base-level quality is on record; no much larger clone is a single base apart. Receptor libraries were prepared by the immunoSEQ multiplex PCR assay. The multiplex PCR relied on a mix of 60 forward primers for TCR Vbeta segments and 13 reverse primers for TCR Jbeta segments. A multiplex PCR assay on genomic DNA amplified the CDR3 region of rearranged TCR beta genes. The amplified TCR beta libraries were sequenced on the Illumina HiSeq System as 87-base-pair reads. The authors' pipeline ran thus. In a later analysis, about 80 million unique TCR beta chains were counted across the 500 to 850 repertoires, and roughly 10 million of these chains were shared by at least two donors. To remove PCR and sequencing errors, raw reads were error-corrected and collapsed into unique sequences using a nearest-neighbor algorithm that merged closely related sequences. CDR3 sequences were aligned to IMGT reference sequences to assign V, D and J gene segments. Each retained sequence needed at least a six-nucleotide match to both a V gene segment and a J gene segment. Rearrangements were called productive when the CDR3 lacked stop codons and stayed in frame with V and J; all others were non-productive. CDR3 was defined by IMGT convention, running from the second conserved V-encoded cysteine to the conserved J-encoded phenylalanine. The earlier analysis of about 530 of the donors excluded any sequence lacking an unambiguous match to a single V gene segment. In an earlier analysis of some 590 of the donors, a V segment was called functional when productive rearrangements were above 56.7%, and segregating when the standard deviation between donors exceeded 5%. To diagnose cytomegalovirus status from the catalog of TCR beta chain sequences, a statistical classification framework was built. V and J gene assignment, in a later analysis, came from comparing TCR nucleotide sequences with IMGT/GENE-DB human TR gene sequences. Using the TCRdist pipeline, a later analysis assigned CDR3 sequences along with most-parsimonious VDJ recombination scenarios. In a later analysis, each TCR beta chain was defined by its CDR3 amino acid sequence together with its V-gene family, and reads without a unique V-gene family were excluded. To address suspected cross-contamination and a sequencing artifact, a later analysis removed 450 to 700 highly shared, low-generation-probability nucleotide sequences. In a later analysis, a clonal expansion index for each public chain was calculated from normalized within-repertoire ranks of inferred template counts. In a later analysis, generation probabilities were computed using a VDJ recombination model fitted to out-of-frame rearrangements, and the results were checked against IGoR. Hypergeometric tests were used in a later analysis to score TCR-TCR, TCR-HLA and TCR-CMV co-occurrence, with a repertoire-size bias correction applied to the TCR pairs. To estimate false discovery rates, a later analysis permuted the HLA or CMV assignments 20 times. In a later analysis, co-occurring TCRs were grouped using DBSCAN, and TCRdist sequence similarity was added for clustering within HLA-allele-positive subsets. Repertoires with fewer than 30,000 or more than 120,000 public chains were left out of co-occurrence clustering, as were about 5 repertoires with anomalous nucleotide sharing. In its TCRdb copy, this immuneACCESS table keeps in-frame sequences only and misses some clones. Where compared with another copy, unresolved V genes explain less than half of these, and the others have no known cause. Clonal size and the V and J genes are those of that table, whereas D and trimming came from the DNA. Recorded for this sample are 180,000 or so clones; about 9% of them occurred a single time. The ten largest clones take up approximately 1.3% of the sample.

This record belongs to a study of cytomegalovirus exposure and HLA in healthy donors listed by TCRdb under 2017. Concerning the study at large: In an earlier analysis of under 600 of the donors, 276 Gb of sequence data and 100 million or so unique TCR beta sequences from 150 million to 200 million T cells were reported. Besides the first cohort of around 700 subjects, a separate validation cohort made up of 95 to 150 different subjects was used. About 300 gigabases of sequencing data and some 85 million unique TCR sequences were included in an early release covering about 700 HLA-typed donors. The study was designed to test whether signatures of past pathogen exposure could be identified by cataloging public T cell receptors. A later analysis re-examined previously published TCR beta repertoires from 600 to 700 donors and added high-resolution HLA genotyping to investigate patterns of TCR occurrence. Of the 300 to 500 genotyped donors, approximately 80% were placed in the genetic ancestry cluster associated with self-reported Caucasian donors. In an earlier analysis of roughly 600 of the donors, high-throughput TCR beta sequencing was used to judge whether each TCR beta V gene segment behaved as functional or pseudogenic. Genome-wide SNP genotypes for about 60% of the 666 donors were used in a later genetic analysis, which treated that subset as a discovery cohort. The number of donors typed differed by locus, with 629-630 for A, B, C, DRB1 and DQB1, about 500 for DQA1, 606 for DPA1, and roughly 450 for DPB1. Roughly 5 DR-DQ haplotypes were handled as single units for association and clustering, since linkage in the cohort was strong. Alongside the repertoire data, information on donor age, sex, ethnicity and CMV serostatus was compiled. Among a few hundred genotyped donors of the cohort, an average of approximately 250,000 unique TCR beta nucleotide sequences were sequenced per donor, around 18% of them non-productive. Every repertoire in the discovery cohort had been generated on one and the same sequencing platform. In the later analysis, no new phenotypic data were used to find candidate immune exposures; instead, reliance was placed on TCR beta sequences and their occurrence across donors. The study profiled the T cell repertoires of under 700 subjects by immunosequencing and related them to cytomegalovirus serostatus. HLA typing included class I and class II loci at four-digit resolution. To predict cytomegalovirus infection status, the study combined high-throughput TCR immunosequencing, statistical association of individual TCRs with disease status, and machine learning. What the authors observed across the whole study: In a later genetic analysis, a missense DCLRE1C variant was associated with V-gene and J-gene trimming of TCR beta chains, and the association was replicated in an independent cohort. Strong co-occurrence of HLA alleles, especially DR and DQ, made assigning TCR associations to individual alleles difficult. In a later analysis, HLA-associated TCR beta chains showed more clonal expansion and lower generation probabilities than non-associated chains that were equally common. Some IMGT-functional V segments, including TRBV6-2 and TRBV6-3, could not be distinguished by the 87-base-pair reads and were therefore excluded. An earlier analysis of some 560 of the donors showed that most TCR beta V segments appeared in productive rearrangements either about 87% or about 30% of the time, which broadly matched IMGT annotations. This cohort had only TCR beta chains sequenced, and the lack of alpha or paired-chain data limited which features could be detected. The sequencing pipeline was judged likely to have produced a cluster of highly shared sequence variants as a technical artifact. The classifier was reported to diagnose cytomegalovirus status with high specificity and sensitivity in both the original and validation cohorts. In a later genetic analysis, fewer N-insertions in productive TCRs were reported among donors in an Asian-associated ancestry cluster than the approximately 670-donor mean. In a later analysis, TCR association rates were found to vary across HLA loci, with the most associated TCRs seen for DRB1 alleles and the fewest for HLA-C alleles. Linkage disequilibrium might explain the correlated functional status among segregating V segments, but an unknown experimental factor could not be ruled out. A later analysis reported that several top co-occurrence clusters appeared linked to parvovirus B19, influenza, CMV and Epstein-Barr virus. In vitro tests confirmed that a few of the cytomegalovirus-associated TCR beta chains recognize cytomegalovirus antigens. Sequencing depth was assumed to be roughly uniform across donors in the presence/absence analyses, though that assumption may not hold. While some public TCRs were present in many individuals, most TCR sequences turned up only very rarely across donors. The authors suggested that the approach could potentially be generalized to other disease states and immunological phenotypes. A further reported finding was that TCR beta sequences accurately predicted the HLA-A and HLA-B alleles for most subjects in the first cohort. The study listed approximately 150 TCR beta chains as associated with cytomegalovirus. Because HLA typing was missing for some donors at each locus, association tests included only the typed subset. A later analysis associated approximately 17,000 TCR beta sequences with specific HLA alleles at a false discovery rate of 0.05. Because counts were too low, roughly 17 rarely observed V segments, including chromosome 9 orphons, were left out of the earlier analysis of approximately 580 of the donors. Immune exposure information for the cohort was limited to CMV serostatus. Most CMV-associated TCR beta chains appeared to be HLA-restricted in a later analysis, and the HLA associations seemed to be driven largely by CMV exposure.

CDR1 and CDR2 (SQVTM, ANQGSEA) derive from the germline V gene. Its CDR3 holds 14 amino acids, cysteine through phenylalanine. The entry retains the CDR3 DNA only, 42 bases that are in frame from base 1. V gives up 3 bases and J gives up 1 base, and the segment between their germline ends measures 12 bases. In total, roughly 710 healthy bone marrow donors made up the cohort. Cohort members were all nominally healthy when sampled, although unrecorded immune exposures were likely present. The donor was CMV seropositive and was included in the group of around 300 seropositive cohort members. Each donor provided a peripheral blood sample, and peripheral blood mononuclear cells were used for TCR beta sequencing. The Qiagen DNeasy Blood Extraction Kit was used to extract genomic DNA from the blood cell samples.

This chain joins TRBV29-1 to TRBJ1-1; the D gene is perhaps TRBD1, from 6 matching bases. The sequencing input was PBMCs. This sequence originates from a woman aged 25 to 39 in good health and CMV-seropositive. The CDR3 region: CSVESGQWNTEAFF. Read as DNA, the sequence is TGCAGCGTTGAGTCAGGACAGTGGAACACTGAAGCTTTCTTT.